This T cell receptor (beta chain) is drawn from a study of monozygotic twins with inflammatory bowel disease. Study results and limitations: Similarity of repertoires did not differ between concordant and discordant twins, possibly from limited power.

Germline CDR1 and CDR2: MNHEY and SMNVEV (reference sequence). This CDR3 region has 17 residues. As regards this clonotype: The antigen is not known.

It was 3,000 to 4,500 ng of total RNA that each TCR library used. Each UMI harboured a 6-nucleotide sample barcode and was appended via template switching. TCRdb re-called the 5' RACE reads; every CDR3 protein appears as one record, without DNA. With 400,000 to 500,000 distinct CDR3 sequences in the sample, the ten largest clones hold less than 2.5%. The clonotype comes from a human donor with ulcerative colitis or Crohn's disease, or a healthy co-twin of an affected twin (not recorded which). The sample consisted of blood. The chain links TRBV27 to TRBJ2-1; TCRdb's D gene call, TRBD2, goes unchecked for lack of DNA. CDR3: CASSYLTSGREDNEQFF.